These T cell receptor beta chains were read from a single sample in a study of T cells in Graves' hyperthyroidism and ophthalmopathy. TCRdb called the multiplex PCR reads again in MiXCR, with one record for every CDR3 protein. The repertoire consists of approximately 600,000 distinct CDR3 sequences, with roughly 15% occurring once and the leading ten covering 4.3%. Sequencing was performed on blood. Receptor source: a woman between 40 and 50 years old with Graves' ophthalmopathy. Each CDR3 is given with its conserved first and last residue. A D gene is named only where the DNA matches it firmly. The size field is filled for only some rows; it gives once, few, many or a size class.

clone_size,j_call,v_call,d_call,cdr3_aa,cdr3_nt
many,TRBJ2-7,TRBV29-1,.,CSVVPASSYEQYF,TGCAGCGTCGTACCGGCGAGCTCCTACGAGCAGTACTTC
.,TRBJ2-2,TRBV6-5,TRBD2,CAISYLLAGNTGELFF,TGTGCCATCAGTTACCTACTAGCGGGAAATACCGGGGAGCTGTTTTTT
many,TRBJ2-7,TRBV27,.,CASSLQATFSYEQYF,TGTGCCAGCAGTTTACAGGCCACTTTCTCCTACGAGCAGTACTTC
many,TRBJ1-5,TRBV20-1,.,CSARGDQPQHF,TGCAGTGCTAGGGGAGATCAGCCCCAGCATTTT
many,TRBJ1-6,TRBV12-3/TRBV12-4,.,CASSLSRDSNSPLHF,TGTGCCAGCAGTTTGTCCAGGGACTCGAATTCACCCCTCCACTTT
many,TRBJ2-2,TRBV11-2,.,CASSLDLPTGELFF,TGTGCCAGCAGCTTAGATCTTCCCACCGGGGAGCTGTTTTTT
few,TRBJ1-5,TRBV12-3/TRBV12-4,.,CASSLGGFFSNQPQHF,TGTGCCAGCAGTCTAGGTGGGTTCTTTAGCAATCAGCCCCAGCATTTT
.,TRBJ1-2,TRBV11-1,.,CASSPSVGGLSWNGYTF,TGTGCCAGCAGCCCCTCGGTGGGCGGGTTGTCTTGGAATGGCTACACCTTC
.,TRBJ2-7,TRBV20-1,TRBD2,CSARDRLSGSFYYEQYF,TGCAGTGCTAGAGATCGGCTAAGCGGGAGCTTCTACTACGAGCAGTACTTC
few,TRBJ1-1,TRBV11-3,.,CASSFDGWPEAFF,TGTGCCAGCAGCTTTGATGGTTGGCCTGAAGCTTTCTTT